This TCR beta chain was identified during a study of blood T cells in healthy people across ages. Study-wide results and limits: Lack of knowledge of donor CMV status possibly confounded expanded clonotype changes.

The use of a sample-barcoded 5' primer and a J-beta primer mix characterized a second PCR of 7 to 11 cycles. TCRdb reprocessed the 5' RACE reads with MiXCR, giving one entry per CDR3 protein. The sample records approximately 490,000 distinct CDR3 sequences, approximately 25% being singletons. This clonotype was detected only a few times. Its antigen is not known. Per germline, CDR1 DFQATT and CDR2 SNEGSKA (reference sequence). CDR3 length: 11 amino acids. Trimming shortened V by 1 base and J by 14 bases, and 9 bases separated the two germline ends. These data were also filed under a second study, of T cells of mothers and their children. That paper states: Donors were three healthy Caucasian mothers and their six children. The TCR beta CDR3 read count exceeded 9 million for each mother and was approximately 3 million for each child. No T cell clones of persistent microchimeric origin were detected.

This rearrangement joins TRBV20-1 to TRBJ1-6; D unresolved. Input material: blood. The TCR was taken from a boy between 10 and 17 years old in good health. The CDR3 here is CSARGLDALHF. CDR3 sequence (DNA): TGCAGTGCTAGAGGTCTAGATGCCCTCCACTTT.